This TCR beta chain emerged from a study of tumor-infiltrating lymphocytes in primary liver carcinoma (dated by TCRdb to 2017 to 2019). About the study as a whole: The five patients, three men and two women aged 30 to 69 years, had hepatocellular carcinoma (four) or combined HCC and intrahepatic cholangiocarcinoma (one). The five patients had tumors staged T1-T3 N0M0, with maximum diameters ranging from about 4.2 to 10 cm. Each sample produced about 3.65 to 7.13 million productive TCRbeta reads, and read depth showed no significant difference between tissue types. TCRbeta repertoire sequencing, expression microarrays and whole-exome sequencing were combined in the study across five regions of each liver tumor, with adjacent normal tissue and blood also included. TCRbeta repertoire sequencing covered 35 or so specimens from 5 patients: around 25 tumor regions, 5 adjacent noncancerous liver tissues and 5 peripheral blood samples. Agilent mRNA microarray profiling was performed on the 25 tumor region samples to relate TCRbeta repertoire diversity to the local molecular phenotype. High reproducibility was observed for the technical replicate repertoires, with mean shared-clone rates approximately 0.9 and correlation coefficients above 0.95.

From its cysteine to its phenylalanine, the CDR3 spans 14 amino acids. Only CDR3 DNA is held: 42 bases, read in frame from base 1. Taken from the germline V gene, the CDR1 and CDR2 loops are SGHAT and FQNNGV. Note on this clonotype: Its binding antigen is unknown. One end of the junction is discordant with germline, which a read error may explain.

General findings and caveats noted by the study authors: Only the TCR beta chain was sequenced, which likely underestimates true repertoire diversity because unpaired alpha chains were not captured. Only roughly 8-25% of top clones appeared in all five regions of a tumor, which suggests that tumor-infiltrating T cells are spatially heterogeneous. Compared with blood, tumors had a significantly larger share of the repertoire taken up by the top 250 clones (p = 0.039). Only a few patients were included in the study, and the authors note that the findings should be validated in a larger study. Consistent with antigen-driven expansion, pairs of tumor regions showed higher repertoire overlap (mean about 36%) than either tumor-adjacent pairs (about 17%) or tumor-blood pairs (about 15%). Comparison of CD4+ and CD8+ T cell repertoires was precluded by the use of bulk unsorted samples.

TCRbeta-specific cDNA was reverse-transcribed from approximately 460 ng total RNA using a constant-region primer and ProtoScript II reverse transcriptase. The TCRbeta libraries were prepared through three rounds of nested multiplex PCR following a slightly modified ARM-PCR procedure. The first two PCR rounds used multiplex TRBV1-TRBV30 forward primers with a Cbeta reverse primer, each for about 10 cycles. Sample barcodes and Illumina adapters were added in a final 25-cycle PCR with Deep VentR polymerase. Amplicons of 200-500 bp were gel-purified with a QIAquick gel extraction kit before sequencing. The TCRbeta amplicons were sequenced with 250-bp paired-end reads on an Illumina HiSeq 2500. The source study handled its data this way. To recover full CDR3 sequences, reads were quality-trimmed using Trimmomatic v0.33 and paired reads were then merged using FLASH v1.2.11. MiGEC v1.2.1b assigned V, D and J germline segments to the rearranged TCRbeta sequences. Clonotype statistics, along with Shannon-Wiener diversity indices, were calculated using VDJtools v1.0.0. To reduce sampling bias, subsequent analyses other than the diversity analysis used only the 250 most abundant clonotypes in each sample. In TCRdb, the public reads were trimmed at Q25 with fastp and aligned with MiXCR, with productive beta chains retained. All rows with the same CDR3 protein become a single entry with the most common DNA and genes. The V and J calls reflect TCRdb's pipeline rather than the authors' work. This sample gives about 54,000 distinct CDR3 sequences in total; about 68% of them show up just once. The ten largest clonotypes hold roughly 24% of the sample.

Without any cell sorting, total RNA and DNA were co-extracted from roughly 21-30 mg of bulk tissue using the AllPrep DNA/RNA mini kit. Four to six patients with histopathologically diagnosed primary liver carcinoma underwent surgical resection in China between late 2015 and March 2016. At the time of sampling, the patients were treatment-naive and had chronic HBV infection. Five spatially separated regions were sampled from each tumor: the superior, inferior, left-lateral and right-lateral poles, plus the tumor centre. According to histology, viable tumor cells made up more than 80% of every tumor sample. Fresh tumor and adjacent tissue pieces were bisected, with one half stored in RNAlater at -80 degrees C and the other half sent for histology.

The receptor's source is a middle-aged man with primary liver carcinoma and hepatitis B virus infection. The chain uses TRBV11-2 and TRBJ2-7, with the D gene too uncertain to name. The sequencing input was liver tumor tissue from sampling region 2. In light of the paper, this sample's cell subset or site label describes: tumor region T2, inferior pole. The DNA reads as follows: TGCGCCAACAGCATAACCGACGAAGCCTACGAGCAGTACTTC. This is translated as CANSITDEAYEQYF.